These 12 T cell receptor beta chains share one sample of origin, sequenced in a study of a mutant IDH1 vaccine in newly diagnosed glioma. No cognate antigen is known for these TCRs. TCRdb's copy holds only in-frame clones and misses some; the assay was immunoSEQ multiplex PCR. This table has 20,000 or so clones, approximately 81% appearing once. Time point reported: week 47, end of study. In the vaccine, a single dose held 300 ug of the mutant IDH1 20-mer peptide, along with topical imiquimod. Sequenced here: PBMCs, sampled from a glioma patient whose treatment included an IDH1 peptide vaccine. These receptors originate from a man aged 35 to 55 with glioma.

The gene calls are TRBV27 and TRBJ1-5; D gene uncertain. Germline V gene data show CDR1 as MNHEY and CDR2 as SMNVEV (reference sequence). V gave up 6 bases and J gave up 6 bases, with 12 bases separating them. The CDR3 runs to 13 residues. CDR3 sequence reads: CASSPREFQPQHF. Written as DNA, the CDR3 is TGTGCCAGCAGCCCCAGAGAATTTCAGCCCCAGCATTTT.

This clone was seen a few times. The chain has TRBV6-6 and TRBJ1-5; no clear D gene. Trimming stripped 11 bases from V and 3 bases from J, with 17 bases between. The CDR3 is 14 amino acids. Germline V gene lookup returns CDR1 MNHNY and CDR2 SVGAGI (reference sequence). The CDR3 spells CAGRASGANQPQHF. For the CDR3, the DNA is TGTGCCGGTCGAGCGTCGGGAGCCAATCAGCCCCAGCATTTT.

The chain couples TRBV4-1 to TRBJ1-5, with 8 bases aligning to TRBD1. Looked up from germline, CDR1 is MGHRA and CDR2 is YSYEKL. V dropped 3 bases and J dropped 8; count of bases not matched to a gene: 6. CDR3 size: 14 residues. The DNA for the CDR3 is TGCGCCAGCAGCCAGACAGGGGTAGCCAAGCCCCAGCATTTT. Encoded protein: CASSQTGVAKPQHF.

The chain recombines TRBV6-1 with TRBJ2-7; D is unclear. V lost 4 bases and J lost 0, with 4 bases in between. CDR3 length: 12 amino acids. Germline V lookup: CDR1 MNHNS, CDR2 SASEGT. Written as DNA, the CDR3 is TGTGCCAGCAGTGGACCCTCCTACGAGCAGTACTTC. Protein sequence: CASSGPSYEQYF.

V usage is TRBV6-1 and J usage is TRBJ2-5, with unresolved D. Germline loops: CDR1 MNHNS, CDR2 SASEGT. V was pared by 2 bases and J by 8 bases, with 9 bases between. This CDR3 contains 12 residues. DNA for the CDR3: TGTGCCAGCAGTGAAATCTCGGCTACCCAGTACTTC. This codes for CASSEISATQYF.

V and J are TRBV6-4 and TRBJ2-3, with 7 bases identical to TRBD2. The CDR3 has 15 residues. J lost 1 base, V lost 0 bases, and 1 base had no gene match. Germline CDR1 reads MRHNA; CDR2 reads SNTAGT. The CDR3 DNA sequence: TGTGCCAGCAGTGACTCGGGAGGGGGCACAGATACGCAGTATTTT. The encoded protein is CASSDSGGGTDTQYF.

This chain connects TRBV19 to TRBJ2-7, with a tentative D call TRBD1 (6 bases). Per the germline V gene, CDR1 is LNHDA and CDR2 is SQIVND (reference sequence). V was cut by 4 bases and J by 3 bases, with 10 bases left in between. This CDR3 contains 13 residues. CDR3 amino acids: CASSRTELYEQYF. For the CDR3, the DNA is TGTGCCAGTAGTAGGACAGAACTCTACGAGCAGTACTTC.

V and J are TRBV4-1 and TRBJ2-2; 14 nucleotides match TRBD2. Germline CDR1 MGHRA, CDR2 YSYEKL. This CDR3 spans 16 amino acids. V trimming: 3 bases; J trimming: 4 bases; junction bases outside the gene matches: 1. The CDR3 nucleotides read TGCGCCAGCAGCCATGGACTAGCGGGAGGCACCGGGGAGCTGTTTTTT. This gives the protein CASSHGLAGGTGELFF.

This clone was seen just once. The genes are TRBV5-5 and TRBJ2-2; the match to TRBD2 covers 10 bases. The CDR3 spans 15 residues. The V gene's germline CDR1 is SGHKS and CDR2 YYEKEE (reference sequence). V lost 3 bases to trimming and J lost 6 bases; unmatched junction nucleotides: 5. CDR3: CASSSLAGGAGELFF. The CDR3 nucleotides are TGTGCCAGCAGCTCGTTAGCGGGAGGAGCCGGGGAGCTGTTTTTT.

The rearrangement joins TRBV7-9 to TRBJ2-5, with D uncertain. CDR1 is SEHNR, CDR2 FQNEAQ, per germline (reference sequence). Trimming removed 5 bases at V and 1 base at J, with 8 bases between. This CDR3 is built from 13 residues. The chain's CDR3 is CASSPKSQETQYF. In DNA form, the CDR3 reads TGTGCCAGCAGCCCCAAGTCCCAAGAGACCCAGTACTTC.

The chain carries TRBV19 and TRBJ2-7; D might be TRBD2 (6 bases). The CDR3 extends over 14 amino acids. In germline, CDR1 is LNHDA, CDR2 SQIVND (reference sequence). Trimming pared 2 bases from V and 5 bases from J, leaving 13 bases between. CDR3 nucleotide sequence: TGTGCCAGTAGTATACAGGGAGGAGGAAACGAGCAGTACTTC. As protein: CASSIQGGGNEQYF.

This clone appeared a single time. The gene calls are TRBV5-1 and TRBJ1-2, with 7 positions matching TRBD1. Unmatched junction bases numbered 4, after V lost 4 bases and J lost 7 bases. CDR1 is SGHRS, CDR2 YFSETQ, per germline. This CDR3 region has 12 residues. DNA for the CDR3: TGCGCCAGCAGCCCCGGGACAGTTGGCTACACCTTC. It specifies CASSPGTVGYTF.